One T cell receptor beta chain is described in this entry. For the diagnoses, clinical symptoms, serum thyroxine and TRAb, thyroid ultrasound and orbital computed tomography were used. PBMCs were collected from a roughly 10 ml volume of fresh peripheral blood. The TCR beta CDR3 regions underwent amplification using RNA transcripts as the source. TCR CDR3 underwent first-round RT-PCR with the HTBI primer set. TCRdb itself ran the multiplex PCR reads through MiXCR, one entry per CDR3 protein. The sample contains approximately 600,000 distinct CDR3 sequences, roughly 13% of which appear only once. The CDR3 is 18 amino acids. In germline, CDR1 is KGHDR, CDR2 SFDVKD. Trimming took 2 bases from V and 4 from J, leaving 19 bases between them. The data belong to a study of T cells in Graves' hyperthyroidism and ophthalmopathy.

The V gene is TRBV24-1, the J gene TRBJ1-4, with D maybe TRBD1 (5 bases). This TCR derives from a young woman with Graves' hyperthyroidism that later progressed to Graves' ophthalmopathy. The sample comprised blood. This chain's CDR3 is CATSDYPGKRRCNEKLFF. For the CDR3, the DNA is TGTGCCACCAGTGATTATCCAGGGAAGAGGCGTTGTAATGAAAAACTGTTTTTT.